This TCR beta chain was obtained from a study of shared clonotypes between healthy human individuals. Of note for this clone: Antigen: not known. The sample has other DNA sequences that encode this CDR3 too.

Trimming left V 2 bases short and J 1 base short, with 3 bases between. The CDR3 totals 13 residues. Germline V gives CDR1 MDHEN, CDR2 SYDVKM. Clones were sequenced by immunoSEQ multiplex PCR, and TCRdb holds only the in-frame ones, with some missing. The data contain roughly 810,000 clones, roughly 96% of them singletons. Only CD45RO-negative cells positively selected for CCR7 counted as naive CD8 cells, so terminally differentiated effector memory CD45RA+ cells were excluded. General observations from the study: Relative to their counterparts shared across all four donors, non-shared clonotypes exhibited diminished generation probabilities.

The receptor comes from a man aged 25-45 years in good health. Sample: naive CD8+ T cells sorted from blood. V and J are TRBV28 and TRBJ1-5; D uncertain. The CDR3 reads CASSLGSNQPQHF. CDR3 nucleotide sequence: TGTGCCAGCAGTTTAGGAAGCAATCAGCCCCAGCATTTT.